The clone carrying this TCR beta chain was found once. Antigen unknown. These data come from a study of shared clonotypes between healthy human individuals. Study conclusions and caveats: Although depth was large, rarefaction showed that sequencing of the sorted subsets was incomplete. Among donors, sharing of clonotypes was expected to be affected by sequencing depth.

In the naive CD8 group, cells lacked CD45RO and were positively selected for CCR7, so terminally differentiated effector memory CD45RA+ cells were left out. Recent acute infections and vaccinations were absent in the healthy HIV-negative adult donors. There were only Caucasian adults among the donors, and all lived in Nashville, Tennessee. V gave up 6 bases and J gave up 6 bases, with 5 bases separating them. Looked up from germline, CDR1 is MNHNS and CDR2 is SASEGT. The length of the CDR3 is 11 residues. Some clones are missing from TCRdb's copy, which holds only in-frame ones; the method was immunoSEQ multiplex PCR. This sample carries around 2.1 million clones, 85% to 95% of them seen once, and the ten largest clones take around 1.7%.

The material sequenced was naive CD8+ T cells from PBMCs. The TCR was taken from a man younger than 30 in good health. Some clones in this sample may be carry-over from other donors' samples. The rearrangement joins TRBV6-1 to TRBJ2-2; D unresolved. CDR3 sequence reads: CASRDAGELFF. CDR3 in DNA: TGTGCCAGCAGGGACGCCGGGGAGCTGTTTTTT.